This T cell receptor beta chain was captured in a study of cytomegalovirus exposure and HLA in healthy donors. Trimming removed 0 bases from V and 6 bases from J; junction bases left unmatched: 10. The CDR3 runs to 17 residues. Germline lookup yields CDR1 LGHNA and CDR2 YSLEER. Researchers ran the PCR with 60 Vbeta and 13 Jbeta primers. The protocol was immunoSEQ multiplex PCR, while the TCRdb copy is restricted to in-frame clones and leaves out a portion. The sample has 90,000 to 110,000 clones, 13% to 15% seen once. This sequence was found in a female donor in good health and CMV-seronegative. The chain carries TRBV4-3 and TRBJ2-3; 9 bases align to TRBD2. The sequencing input was PBMCs. The DNA for the CDR3 is TGCGCCAGCAGCCAAGATAATCTAGCGGGGAGCAGGGATACGCAGTATTTT. It yields the protein CASSQDNLAGSRDTQYF.